The sequence of this T cell receptor (beta chain) was determined in a study of T cell responses to AZD1222 COVID-19 vaccine. Only in-frame clones appear in the TCRdb table, and some are missing; sequencing was by immunoSEQ multiplex PCR. The sample has around 100,000 clones; 80% to 95% are singletons. The material sequenced was peripheral blood, taken on day 0 of AZD1222 vaccination. This clonotype was sampled from an adult in good health.

CDR3 in amino acids: CASSPPSVESIGYTF. The CDR3 coding sequence is TGTGCCAGCTCACCACCGTCCGTGGAGTCTATCGGCTACACCTTC. The chain couples TRBV18 to TRBJ1-2; D gene ambiguous. The CDR3 sequence is 15 residues long. Deletions cut 0 bases from V and 8 bases from J, with 16 bases between. Germline loops: CDR1 KGHSH, CDR2 LQKENI. Combining the CDR3 with reference TRBV18 and TRBJ1-2 gives the whole variable domain NAGVMQNPRHLVRRRGQEARLRCSPMKGHSHVYWYRQLPEEGLKFMVYLQKENIIDESGMPKERFSAEFPKEGPSILRIQQVVRGDSAAYFCASSPPSVESIGYTFGSGTRLTVV.